This T cell receptor beta chain was documented in a study of neoadjuvant anti-PD-1 for oral cavity cancer. In the study overall: Patients without progression received a fourth nivolumab dose around day 43, then surgical resection on days 50-56.

Sequenced by immunoSEQ multiplex PCR; TCRdb stores in-frame clones only, minus some. The sample yields some 6,900 clones, around 74% seen once. Germline CDR1 is SGDLS and CDR2 is YYNGEE. V dropped 0 bases and J dropped 2 bases, with 13 bases sitting between them. The CDR3 consists of 16 residues. This material consisted of PBMCs, taken before nivolumab (anti-PD-1) treatment. The V gene is TRBV9, the J gene TRBJ2-3; no clear D. This TCR was recovered from a person aged 35-79 years with oral cavity squamous cell carcinoma. The CDR3 bases are TGTGCCAGCAGCGTAGGTTCCCGATTATACACAGATACGCAGTATTTT. Translation gives CASSVGSRLYTDTQYF.